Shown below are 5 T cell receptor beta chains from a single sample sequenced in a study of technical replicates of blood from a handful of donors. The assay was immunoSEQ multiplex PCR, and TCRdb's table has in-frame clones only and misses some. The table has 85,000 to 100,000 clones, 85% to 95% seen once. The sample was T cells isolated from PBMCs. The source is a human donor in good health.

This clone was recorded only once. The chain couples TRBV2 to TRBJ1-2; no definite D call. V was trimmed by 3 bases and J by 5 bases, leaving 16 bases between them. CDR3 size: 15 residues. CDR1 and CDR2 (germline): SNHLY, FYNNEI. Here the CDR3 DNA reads TGTGCCAGCAGTGATTTCACCCCTGGGAGGTATGGCTACACCTTC. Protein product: CASSDFTPGRYGYTF.

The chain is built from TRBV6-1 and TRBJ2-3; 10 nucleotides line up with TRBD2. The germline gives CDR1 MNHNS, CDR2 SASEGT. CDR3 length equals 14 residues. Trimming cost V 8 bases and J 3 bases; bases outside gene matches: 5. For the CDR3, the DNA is TGTGCCAGCGAAGCGGGAGGGCCTACAGATACGCAGTATTTT. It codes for CASEAGGPTDTQYF.

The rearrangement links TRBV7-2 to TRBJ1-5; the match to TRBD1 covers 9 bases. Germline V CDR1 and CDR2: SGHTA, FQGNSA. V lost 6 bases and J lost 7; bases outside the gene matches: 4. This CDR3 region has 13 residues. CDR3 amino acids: CASSGQGSQPQHF. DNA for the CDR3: TGTGCCAGCAGTGGACAGGGGAGCCAGCCCCAGCATTTT.

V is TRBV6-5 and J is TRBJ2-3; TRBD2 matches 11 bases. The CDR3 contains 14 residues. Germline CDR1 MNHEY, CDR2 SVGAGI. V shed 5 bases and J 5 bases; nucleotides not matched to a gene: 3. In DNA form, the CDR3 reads TGTGCCAGCAGTAGGGGACTAGCGGTAGATACGCAGTATTTT. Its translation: CASSRGLAVDTQYF.

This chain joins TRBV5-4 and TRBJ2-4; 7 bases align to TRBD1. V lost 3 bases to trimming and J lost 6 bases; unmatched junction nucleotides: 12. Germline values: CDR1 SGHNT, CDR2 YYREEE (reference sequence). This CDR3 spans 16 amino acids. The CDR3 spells CASSSPGFDRANIQYF. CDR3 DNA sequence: TGTGCCAGCAGCTCCCCGGGATTCGACAGGGCAAACATTCAGTACTTC.